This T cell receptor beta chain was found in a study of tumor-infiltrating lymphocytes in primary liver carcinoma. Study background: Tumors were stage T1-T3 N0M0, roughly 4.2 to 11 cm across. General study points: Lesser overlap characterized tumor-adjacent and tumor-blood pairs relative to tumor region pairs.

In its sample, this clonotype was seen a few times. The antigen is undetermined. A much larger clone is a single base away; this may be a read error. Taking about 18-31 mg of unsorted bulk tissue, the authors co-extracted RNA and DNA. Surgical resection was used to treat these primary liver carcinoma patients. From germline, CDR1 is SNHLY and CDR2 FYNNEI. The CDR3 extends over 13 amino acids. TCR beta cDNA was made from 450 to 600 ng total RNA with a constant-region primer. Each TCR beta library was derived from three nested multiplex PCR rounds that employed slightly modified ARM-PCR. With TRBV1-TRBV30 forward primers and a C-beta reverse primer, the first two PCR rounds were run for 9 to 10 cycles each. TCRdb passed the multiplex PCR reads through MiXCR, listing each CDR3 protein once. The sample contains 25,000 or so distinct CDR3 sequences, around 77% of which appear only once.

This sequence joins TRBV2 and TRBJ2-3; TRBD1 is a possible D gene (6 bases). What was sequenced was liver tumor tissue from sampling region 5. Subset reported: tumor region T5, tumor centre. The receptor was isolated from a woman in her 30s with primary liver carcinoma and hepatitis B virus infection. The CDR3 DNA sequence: TGTGCCAGTAGTAGGGGGTTCACAGGTACGCAGTATTTT. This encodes CASSRGFTGTQYF. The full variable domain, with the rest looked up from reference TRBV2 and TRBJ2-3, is EPEVTQTPSHQVTQMGQEVILRCVPISNHLYFYWYRQILGQKVEFLVSFYNNEISEKSEIFDDQFSVERPDGSNFTLKIRSTKLEDSAMYFCASSRGFTGTQYFGPGTRLTVL.